The 11 T cell receptor beta chains below were found in one sample sequenced in a study of tumor-infiltrating lymphocytes in primary liver carcinoma. Using a constant-region primer together with ProtoScript II reverse transcriptase, TCR beta cDNA was made from about 500 ng of total RNA. Three nested multiplex PCR rounds, a slightly modified ARM-PCR method, built the TCR beta libraries. The study ran its first two PCR rounds for approximately 10 cycles each, using TRBV1-TRBV30 forward primers and a C-beta reverse primer. TCRdb re-analysed the multiplex PCR reads in MiXCR, keeping a single row per CDR3 protein. The sample shows more than 100,000 distinct CDR3 sequences, around 70% of them seen only once. Total RNA and DNA came together from around 20-30 mg of bulk tissue without cell sorting. Sequencing input: tumor-adjacent normal liver tissue. The receptors here all came from a woman in her sixties or seventies with primary liver carcinoma and hepatitis B virus infection.

As for this clonotype: As the CDR3 is not closed by the conserved phenylalanine or tryptophan, this likely results from a read error. Because the CDR3's place on the DNA is in doubt, the DNA is left out and the CDR3 is given as listed by TCRdb. V usage is TRBV6-1 and J usage is TRBJ2-5. The CDR3 totals 13 residues, both ends included. Germline V gives CDR1 MNHNS, CDR2 SASEGT. CDR3: CASREGAQENQYL.

As to this clonotype: The CDR3 ends on some other residue instead of the conserved phenylalanine or tryptophan, so this is likely a read error. The genes are TRBV11-2 and TRBJ1-3, with no clear D. CDR1 SGHAT and CDR2 FQNNGV come from the germline V gene. The CDR3 is 15 amino acids. CDR3 amino acids: CASSSDTASGNTIYL. The CDR3 DNA follows: TGCGCCAGCAGCTCTGACACGGCCTCTGGAAACACCATATATCTT.

A word on this clonotype: A much larger clone differs by one base, so this may be a read error. The V gene is TRBV5-1, the J gene TRBJ1-3, with D possibly being TRBD1 (5 bases). This CDR3 contains 16 residues. From germline, CDR1 is SGHRS and CDR2 YFSETQ. V gave up 0 bases and J gave up 0 bases, with 10 bases separating them. This chain's CDR3 is CASSLGDSTSGNTIYF. Written as DNA, the CDR3 is TGCGCCAGCAGCTTGGGCGACAGTACCTCTGGAAACACCATATATTTT. The full variable domain, with the rest looked up from reference TRBV5-1 and TRBJ1-3, is KAGVTQTPRYLIKTRGQQVTLSCSPISGHRSVSWYQQTPGQGLQFLFEYFSETQRNKGNFPGRFSGRQFSNSRSEMNVSTLELGDSALYLCASSLGDSTSGNTIYFGEGSWLTVV.

The chain is built from TRBV28 and TRBJ2-2, with D possibly being TRBD1 (5 bases). Trimming cost V 10 bases and J 1 base, with 16 bases left between them. The CDR3 has 15 residues. The V gene's germline CDR1 is MDHEN and CDR2 SYDVKM. This chain's CDR3 is CANRPYGQNTGELFF. CDR3 DNA sequence: TGTGCCAACAGGCCCTACGGACAGAACACCGGGGAGCTGTTTTTT.

The chain combines TRBV12-3 or TRBV12-4 with TRBJ2-1, with 7 bases identical to TRBD2. The V and J ends lost 3 bases and 12 bases, in that order; junction bases with no gene match: 14. This CDR3 is built from 15 residues. CDR3 sequence: CASSFGISGLDAQFF. The CDR3, as DNA: TGTGCCAGCAGTTTCGGGATTAGCGGGTTGGATGCGCAGTTCTTC.

This clonotype was recorded a few times. A much larger clone sits a single nucleotide away, making a read error possible. This chain links TRBV6-1 with TRBJ2-1, with a tentative D call TRBD2 (5 bases). Trimming removed 1 base at V and 6 bases at J, with 13 bases between. CDR1 is MNHNS, CDR2 SASEGT, per germline. The CDR3 has 15 residues. The CDR3 reads CASSEGPRTCNEQFF. Here the CDR3 DNA reads TGTGCCAGCAGTGAAGGCCCCAGGACTTGCAATGAGCAGTTCTTC.

Worth noting for this clonotype: A read error may be the cause here, since a much bigger clone is one base away. As DNA, the CDR3 is TGTGCCAGCAGCCCTCGGGTTGAGGGGCCCCAGCGTTTT. As protein: CASSPRVEGPQRF. V is TRBV7-8 and J is TRBJ1-5; tentative D call: TRBD1 (5 bases). Germline CDR1 reads SGHVS; CDR2 reads FQNEAQ. The CDR3 has 13 amino acids.

Worth noting for this clonotype: This may come from a read error, since a much larger clone is one base off. The V gene is TRBV30, the J gene TRBJ2-1, with no clear D. CDR3 length: 11 residues. Looked up from germline, CDR1 is GTSNPN and CDR2 is SVGIG (reference sequence). CDR3: CAWRPYIEQFF. The CDR3 DNA is TGTGCCTGGAGGCCATACATTGAGCAGTTCTTC.

In its sample, this clonotype was seen many times. The chain combines TRBV28 with TRBJ2-3; 8 bases match TRBD2. CDR1 is MDHEN, CDR2 SYDVKM, per germline. J gave up 5 bases and V 4 bases, and 8 bases lay outside the gene matches. The CDR3 spans 15 residues. The CDR3 bases are TGTGCCAGCAGTTCACTAGCGGAGCGTCGAGATACGCAGTATTTT. The encoded protein is CASSSLAERRDTQYF. Together with reference TRBV28 and TRBJ2-3, the CDR3 gives the full variable domain: DVKVTQSSRYLVKRTGEKVFLECVQDMDHENMFWYRQDPGLGLRLIYFSYDVKMKEKGDIPEGYSVSREKKERFSLILESASTNQTSMYLCASSSLAERRDTQYFGPGTRLTVL.

As concerns this clonotype: Given the absence of the conserved phenylalanine or tryptophan at the CDR3 end, a read error is likely. The genes are TRBV11-3 and TRBJ2-2; 7 bases match TRBD2. V lost 2 bases to trimming and J lost 4 bases; unmatched junction nucleotides: 1. Germline V gene lookup returns CDR1 SGHNT and CDR2 YENEEA. The CDR3 is 14 residues long. As DNA, the CDR3 is TGTGCCAGCAGCTTAACGGGGGGCACCGGGGAGCTGTTTTTA. This encodes CASSLTGGTGELFL.

This clonotype was observed a few times. One end of the junction is discordant with germline, which a read error may explain. The chain uses TRBV11-2 and TRBJ2-3; no clear D gene. The CDR3 is 14 amino acids. From germline, CDR1 is SGHAT and CDR2 FQNNGV. CDR3 nucleotide sequence: TGTACCAGCAGCTTAGATCGAGAGATAGATACGCAGTATTTT. This encodes CTSSLDREIDTQYF. The variable domain in full, completed from reference TRBV11-2 and TRBJ2-3, reads EAGVAQSPRYKIIEKRQSVAFWCNPISGHATLYWYQQILGQGPKLLIQFQNNGVVDDSQLPKDRFSAERLKGVDSTLKIQPAKLEDSAVYLCTSSLDREIDTQYFGPGTRLTVL.